These 7 T cell receptor beta chains were sequenced from one sample in a study of cytomegalovirus exposure and HLA in healthy donors. The primer mix had 60 Vbeta and 13 Jbeta primers. TCRdb keeps only in-frame clones here, not all; method: immunoSEQ multiplex PCR. The sample has 100,000 to 150,000 clones; around 80% are singletons. Sample: PBMCs. Receptors originate from a man aged 25-40 years in good health and CMV-seropositive.

This chain links TRBV2 with TRBJ2-6; no clear D gene. This CDR3 has 15 residues. The V gene's germline CDR1 is SNHLY and CDR2 FYNNEI. The V gene lost 3 bases and the J gene lost 1 base, with 7 bases spanning the gap. The CDR3 spells CASSDGSSGANVLTF. The CDR3 DNA reads as TGTGCCAGCAGTGATGGTAGTTCTGGGGCCAACGTCCTGACTTTC.

This clone was seen just once. This chain joins TRBV7-9 and TRBJ1-1; tentative D call: TRBD1 (6 bases). The CDR3 covers 16 residues. Germline V gene sequence: CDR1 SEHNR, CDR2 FQNEAQ (reference sequence). V lost 5 bases to trimming and J lost 0 bases, with 16 bases between them. CDR3 nucleotides: TGTGCCAGCAGCGACACTTGGGGGCGGATGAACACTGAAGCTTTCTTT. Translation: CASSDTWGRMNTEAFF.

The chain combines TRBV5-4 with TRBJ2-3; 9 nucleotides align to TRBD1. The CDR3 is made up of 16 amino acids. Germline loops: CDR1 SGHNT, CDR2 YYREEE (reference sequence). J gave up 4 bases and V 4 bases, and 10 bases lay outside the gene matches. CDR3 nucleotides: TGTGCCAGCAGCCAAACAGGGGGCTCTGTCGCAGATACGCAGTATTTT. It yields the protein CASSQTGGSVADTQYF.

The chain uses TRBV6-6 and TRBJ2-3; D gene ambiguous. Looked up from germline, CDR1 is MNHNY and CDR2 is SVGAGI (reference sequence). The CDR3 is 13 amino acids. The V end lost 2 bases, the J end lost 1 base, and 4 bases lay between the germline ends. The DNA of the CDR3 is TGTGCCAGCAGTTACCCGGGCACAGATACGCAGTATTTT. As protein: CASSYPGTDTQYF.

This chain uses TRBV5-1 with TRBJ1-2; tentatively, D is TRBD1 (6 bases). The germline V and J ends were trimmed by 0 bases and 1 base, with 7 bases remaining between them. This CDR3 region has 14 residues. CDR1 is SGHRS and CDR2 is YFSETQ in the germline V gene. CDR3 in amino acids: CASSLVGGNYGYTF. The DNA of the CDR3 is TGCGCCAGCAGCTTGGTAGGGGGTAACTATGGCTACACCTTC.

This chain connects TRBV29-1 to TRBJ2-3; 11 bases are a match to TRBD1. Looked up from germline, CDR1 is SQVTM and CDR2 is ANQGSEA. Trimming took 7 bases from V and 3 from J; bases not matched to a gene: 3. The CDR3 totals 13 residues. Here the CDR3 reads CSAGDRGTDTQYF. For the CDR3, the DNA is TGCAGCGCCGGGGACAGGGGGACAGATACGCAGTATTTT.

V is TRBV18 and J is TRBJ2-1, with unresolved D. V was cut by 0 bases and J by 0 bases, with 6 bases left in between. The CDR3 is 15 amino acids. CDR1 is KGHSH and CDR2 is LQKENI in the germline V gene. The DNA for the CDR3 is TGTGCCAGCTCACCACCCTCTAGCTCCTACAATGAGCAGTTCTTC. It is translated as CASSPPSSSYNEQFF. The full variable domain, in which reference TRBV18 and TRBJ2-1 provide the parts outside the CDR3, is NAGVMQNPRHLVRRRGQEARLRCSPMKGHSHVYWYRQLPEEGLKFMVYLQKENIIDESGMPKERFSAEFPKEGPSILRIQQVVRGDSAAYFCASSPPSSSYNEQFFGPGTRLTVL.